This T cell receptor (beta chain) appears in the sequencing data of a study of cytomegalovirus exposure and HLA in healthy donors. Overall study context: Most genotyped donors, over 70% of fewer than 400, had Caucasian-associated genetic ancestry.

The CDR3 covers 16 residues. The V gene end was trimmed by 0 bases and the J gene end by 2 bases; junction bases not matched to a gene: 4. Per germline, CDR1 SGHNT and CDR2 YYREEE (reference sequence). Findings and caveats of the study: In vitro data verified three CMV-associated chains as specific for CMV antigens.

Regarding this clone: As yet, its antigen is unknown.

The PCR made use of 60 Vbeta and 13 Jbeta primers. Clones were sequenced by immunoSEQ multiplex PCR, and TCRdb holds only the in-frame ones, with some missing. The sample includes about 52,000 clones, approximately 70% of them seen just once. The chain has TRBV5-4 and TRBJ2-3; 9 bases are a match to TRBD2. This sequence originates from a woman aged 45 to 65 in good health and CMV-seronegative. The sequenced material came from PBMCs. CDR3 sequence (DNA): TGTGCCAGCAGCTTGGCGCTAGCGGGGCCCACAGATACGCAGTATTTT. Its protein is CASSLALAGPTDTQYF.